This TCR beta chain originates from a study of human T cells and chemical hapten exposure. Study background: An approximately 2 cm by approximately 2 cm inner upper arm patch received 2% DPC for sensitization. Notes on the study in general: The number of TCRs over 1 in 1000 frequency stayed unchanged after DPC.

Time point: patch test 3, about 24 weeks after DPC sensitization. Treatment indicated: therapeutic diphenylcyclopropenone sensitization with weekly scalp DPC. TCRdb reprocessed the RACE reads via MiXCR and lists one record per CDR3 protein. This sample carries more than 100,000 distinct CDR3 sequences, 11% of them seen once, and the ten largest clones take about 2.4%. This clonotype was seen a few times. Its specificity is unknown. Trimming pared 5 bases from V and 13 bases from J, leaving 27 bases between. The CDR3 totals 17 residues. This chain connects TRBV12-3 or TRBV12-4 to TRBJ2-6; D is possibly TRBD1 (6 bases). Sequenced material: whole blood, taken in connection with sensitization to the hapten diphenylcyclopropenone (DPC). The TCR was taken from a woman aged 45-60 years with alopecia areata. Some clones in this sample may be carry-over from other donors' samples. The CDR3 loop reads CASSPDSLSGARGVLTF. The CDR3 nucleotides read TGTGCCAGCAGTCCGGACAGCCTCTCTGGGGCCAGAGGGGTCCTGACTTTC.